The next 28 T cell receptor beta chains were all read from a single sample in a study of blood T cell repertoires in COVID-19 (dated by TCRdb to 2018 to 2020). Libraries were constructed by the immunoSEQ multiplex PCR assay. In its TCRdb copy, this immuneACCESS table keeps in-frame sequences only and misses some clones. Where compared with another copy, unresolved V genes explain less than half of these, and the others have no known cause. Across this sample there are about 440,000 clones, with 90% seen only once. Of the sample, roughly 0.66% falls within the top ten clones. The sequencing input was PBMCs or T cells enriched from blood (not recorded which). All receptors derive from a man aged 18 to 29 who had recovered from COVID-19.

CDR3 protein: CASSIGDSHYEQYF. CDR3 DNA: TGTGCCAGTAGTATAGGGGACAGTCACTACGAGCAGTACTTC. The V gene is TRBV19, the J gene TRBJ2-7; the match to TRBD1 covers 7 bases. With 1 base clipped from V and 3 bases from J, the junction kept 3 bases outside the gene matches. Germline values: CDR1 LNHDA, CDR2 SQIVND (reference sequence). This CDR3 comprises 14 residues.

This rearrangement joins TRBV5-8 to TRBJ2-7, with D hard to call. This CDR3 contains 15 residues. The germline CDR1 and CDR2 sequences are SGHTS and YDEGEE. V lost 1 base and J 5 bases, leaving 16 bases between the germline ends. CDR3 region: CASSLTSLQIDEQYF. CDR3 DNA: TGTGCCAGCAGCTTGACGTCCCTCCAGATCGACGAGCAGTACTTC.

The CDR3 loop reads CASRDRGYQSNQPQHF. CDR3 coding DNA: TGTGCCAGCAGGGACAGGGGGTATCAAAGCAATCAGCCCCAGCATTTT. This chain joins TRBV27 and TRBJ1-5, with 10 bases aligning to TRBD1. Germline V CDR1 and CDR2: MNHEY, SMNVEV (reference sequence). The junction had 6 bases not matched to a gene; V was cut back by 6 bases and J by 1 base. The CDR3 is made up of 16 amino acids.

The chain joins TRBV9 to TRBJ2-2; 9 bases agree with TRBD1. The J segment lost 2 bases and the V segment lost 3 bases, leaving 5 bases of the junction unmatched. This CDR3 contains 16 residues. Germline CDR1 and CDR2: SGDLS and YYNGEE. CDR3 coding DNA: TGTGCCAGCAGCGGACCGGGACAGGGTAACACCGGGGAGCTGTTTTTT. Translation: CASSGPGQGNTGELFF.

The chain couples TRBV3-1 (or the pseudogene TRBV3-2) to TRBJ1-2; 8 nucleotides line up with TRBD1. Germline assignment: CDR1 LGHDT and CDR2 YNNKEL (reference sequence). CDR3 size: 13 residues. The trim removed 2 bases at V and 6 bases at J, leaving 2 bases unmatched. CDR3 bases: TGTGCCAGCAGCCAACGGACAGGGAATGGCTACACCTTC. Its translation is CASSQRTGNGYTF.

The V and J genes are TRBV11-3 and TRBJ1-2, with D maybe TRBD1 (6 bases). This CDR3 contains 14 residues. Trimming pared 4 bases from V and 6 bases from J, leaving 15 bases between. The germline V gene has CDR1 SGHNT and CDR2 YENEEA. The CDR3 DNA reads as TGTGCCAGCAGCTACAAAGCTCGGGACAATGGCTACACCTTC. It is translated as CASSYKARDNGYTF.

The chain recombines TRBV30 with TRBJ2-3, with TRBD2 as a possible D gene (6 bases). The ends were cut back, 4 bases at V and 2 bases at J, with 13 bases in the middle. The CDR3 loop spans 14 amino acids. Germline values: CDR1 GTSNPN, CDR2 SVGIG (reference sequence). CDR3 amino acids: CAWMEGLNTDTQYF. DNA of the CDR3: TGTGCCTGGATGGAGGGGTTGAACACAGATACGCAGTATTTT.

The J gene is TRBJ2-5, the V gene TRBV6-5, with 8 nucleotides matching TRBD2. The CDR3 loop spans 15 amino acids. Germline V lookup: CDR1 MNHEY, CDR2 SVGAGI. The V gene end was trimmed by 6 bases and the J gene end by 2 bases; junction bases not matched to a gene: 8. The CDR3 loop reads CASRPGLVGQETQYF. The CDR3 bases are TGTGCCAGCAGGCCGGGACTAGTCGGGCAAGAGACCCAGTACTTC.

In its sample, this clone was seen once. The chain joins TRBV19 to TRBJ2-5; 9 positions agree with TRBD2. V trimming: 3 bases; J trimming: 2 bases; junction bases outside the gene matches: 4. The CDR3 covers 15 residues. Germline V gene sequence: CDR1 LNHDA, CDR2 SQIVND (reference sequence). CDR3 amino acids: CASSMGSGGQETQYF. Written as DNA, the CDR3 is TGTGCCAGTAGTATGGGTAGCGGGGGTCAAGAGACCCAGTACTTC.

The chain recombines TRBV28 with TRBJ2-7, with 8 bases that match TRBD1. CDR3 length: 15 residues. Germline CDR1 reads MDHEN; CDR2 reads SYDVKM. V shed 6 bases, J shed 2 bases, and the junction held 9 bases outside the gene matches. CDR3 residues: CASSSGNRGAYEQYF. The CDR3, as DNA: TGTGCCAGCAGCTCAGGCAACAGGGGGGCCTACGAGCAGTACTTC. Full variable domain (missing parts from reference TRBV28 and TRBJ2-7): DVKVTQSSRYLVKRTGEKVFLECVQDMDHENMFWYRQDPGLGLRLIYFSYDVKMKEKGDIPEGYSVSREKKERFSLILESASTNQTSMYLCASSSGNRGAYEQYFGPGTRLTVT.

A remark on this clone: Distinct nucleotide sequences in the sample also encode this CDR3. V gene TRBV5-6 combines with J gene TRBJ2-1; 7 bases match TRBD1. V was pared by 0 bases and J by 3 bases, with 3 bases of the junction left unmatched. This CDR3 has 15 residues. Germline V gene data show CDR1 as SGHDT and CDR2 as YYEEEE. For the CDR3, the DNA is TGTGCCAGCAGCTTGGTAGCAGGGGGCTACAATGAGCAGTTCTTC. It yields the protein CASSLVAGGYNEQFF.

The chain couples TRBV4-1 to TRBJ2-1, with TRBD2 matching over 7 bases. With 4 bases clipped from V and 0 bases from J, the junction kept 9 bases outside the gene matches. In germline, CDR1 is MGHRA, CDR2 YSYEKL. CDR3 size: 17 residues. The DNA of the CDR3 is TGCGCCAGCAGCCGTTGGGTGTCTAGCGGCTCCTACAATGAGCAGTTCTTC. This gives the protein CASSRWVSSGSYNEQFF.

The chain uses TRBV9 and TRBJ2-7; 8 bases align to TRBD1. Trimming took 3 bases from V and 5 from J; bases not matched to a gene: 7. From germline, CDR1 is SGDLS and CDR2 YYNGEE. The CDR3 loop spans 14 amino acids. The CDR3 region has the DNA TGTGCCAGCAGCGGGGGGCAGGGGGCCCACGAGCAGTACTTC. This translates into CASSGGQGAHEQYF.

This clone has more than one count but fewer than ten. The gene calls are TRBV24-1 and TRBJ2-1; 11 bases line up with TRBD2. Germline lookup yields CDR1 KGHDR and CDR2 SFDVKD. V was pared by 3 bases and J by 8 bases, with 8 bases of the junction left unmatched. The CDR3 consists of 16 residues. For the CDR3, the DNA is TGTGCCACCAGTGATGTGACTAGCGGGACCTTCGATGAGCAGTTCTTC. This encodes CATSDVTSGTFDEQFF.

This chain joins TRBV5-5 and TRBJ2-7; TRBD2 agrees at 9 bases. Germline loops: CDR1 SGHKS, CDR2 YYEKEE (reference sequence). The V gene end was trimmed by 1 base and the J gene end by 3 bases; junction bases not matched to a gene: 14. The CDR3 sequence is 18 residues long. The CDR3 loop is CASSLISPASGVNYEQYF. CDR3 DNA: TGTGCCAGCAGCTTGATCTCCCCGGCTAGCGGGGTTAACTACGAGCAGTACTTC.

This rearrangement joins TRBV6-5 to TRBJ2-7, with D hard to call. V lost 7 bases, J lost 3 bases, and 13 bases lay in between. This CDR3 has 13 residues. The V gene's germline CDR1 is MNHEY and CDR2 SVGAGI. The CDR3 reads CASKLAVYYEQYF. CDR3 bases: TGTGCCAGCAAATTGGCGGTGTACTACGAGCAGTACTTC.

This chain links TRBV5-4 with TRBJ1-1, with 10 bases aligning to TRBD1. The CDR3 sequence is 15 residues long. Germline V gene lookup returns CDR1 SGHNT and CDR2 YYREEE (reference sequence). J lost 3 bases, V lost 5 bases, and 7 bases had no gene match. DNA for the CDR3: TGTGCCAGCAGTTCGACAGGGGGCGGTCACACTGAAGCTTTCTTT. Translating it yields CASSSTGGGHTEAFF.

V gene TRBV18 combines with J gene TRBJ1-3, with D perhaps TRBD1 (5 bases). Deletions cut 6 bases from V and 1 base from J, with 10 bases between. Germline V gene sequence: CDR1 KGHSH, CDR2 LQKENI. This CDR3 region has 14 residues. The CDR3 here is CASSRTRSGNTIYF. The CDR3 DNA reads TGTGCCAGCTCCCGGACACGTTCTGGAAACACCATATATTTT.

The J gene is TRBJ1-3, the V gene TRBV2, with D unclear. Germline V gives CDR1 SNHLY, CDR2 FYNNEI. V was shortened by 0 bases and J by 2 bases, with 8 bases between the two germline ends. CDR3 size: 15 residues. Written as DNA, the CDR3 is TGTGCCAGCAGTGAAGCGCGGTCAGCTGGAAACACCATATATTTT. It yields the protein CASSEARSAGNTIYF. Complete variable domain (other parts from reference TRBV2 and TRBJ1-3): EPEVTQTPSHQVTQMGQEVILRCVPISNHLYFYWYRQILGQKVEFLVSFYNNEISEKSEIFDDQFSVERPDGSNFTLKIRSTKLEDSAMYFCASSEARSAGNTIYFGEGSWLTVV.

J is TRBJ2-5 and V is TRBV30; D gene uncertain. The CDR3 runs to 11 residues. Germline V gene sequence: CDR1 GTSNPN, CDR2 SVGIG (reference sequence). Trimming took off 4 bases at V and 2 bases at J, with 5 bases between the two ends. As DNA, the CDR3 is TGTGCCTGGACTTCGCAAGAGACCCAGTACTTC. It translates to CAWTSQETQYF. The full variable domain, rest sourced from reference TRBV30 and TRBJ2-5, is SQTIHQWPATLVQPVGSPLSLECTVEGTSNPNLYWYRQAAGRGLQLLFYSVGIGQISSEVPQNLSASRPQDRQFILSSKKLLLSDSGFYLCAWTSQETQYFGPGTRLLVL.

This clone was found once. The chain recombines TRBV28 with TRBJ2-7; D is uncertain. CDR3 length: 12 residues. With 3 bases removed from V and 9 bases from J, the gap between germline ends came to 12 bases. CDR1 is MDHEN and CDR2 is SYDVKM in the germline V gene. CDR3 protein: CASSFSKESQYF. The CDR3 DNA reads TGTGCCAGCAGTTTCTCTAAAGAGTCGCAGTACTTC.

This clone was counted a single time. The rearrangement links TRBV30 to TRBJ1-3, with 10 bases fitting TRBD1. The germline gives CDR1 GTSNPN, CDR2 SVGIG (reference sequence). Trimming cost V 2 bases and J 0 bases; bases outside gene matches: 4. The CDR3 sequence is 16 residues long. Here the CDR3 DNA reads TGTGCCTGGAGTCGGACAGGGGGACTCTCTGGAAACACCATATATTTT. Amino acids: CAWSRTGGLSGNTIYF.

The chain recombines TRBV29-1 with TRBJ2-3, with TRBD2 matching over 13 bases. Germline V gene lookup returns CDR1 SQVTM and CDR2 ANQGSEA. The CDR3 extends over 16 amino acids. The V and J ends lost 4 bases and 2 bases, in that order; junction bases with no gene match: 6. The CDR3 DNA reads TGCAGCGTTGGGAGGGGGACTAGCGGGGTCACAGATACGCAGTATTTT. Translation: CSVGRGTSGVTDTQYF.

Worth noting for this clone: The sample carries other DNA sequences with the same CDR3. CDR3 bases: TGCGCCAGCAGCTTGGGGGCAGACAACTATGGCTACACCTTC. As protein: CASSLGADNYGYTF. This chain joins TRBV5-1 and TRBJ1-2; D not certain. The V and J ends lost 0 bases and 2 bases respectively, with 8 bases between them. The CDR3 length is 14 residues. CDR1 is SGHRS and CDR2 is YFSETQ in the germline V gene.

The chain employs TRBV5-5 and TRBJ2-5; no firm D call. V was pared by 0 bases and J by 5 bases, with 14 bases between. The germline gives CDR1 SGHKS, CDR2 YYEKEE (reference sequence). The CDR3 runs to 15 residues. In DNA, the CDR3 is TGTGCCAGCAGCTTGGCGCCTAGTGTATGGGAGACCCAGTACTTC. As protein: CASSLAPSVWETQYF. Full variable domain (remainder filled in from reference TRBV5-5 and TRBJ2-5): DAGVTQSPTHLIKTRGQQVTLRCSPISGHKSVSWYQQVLGQGPQFIFQYYEKEERGRGNFPDRFSARQFPNYSSELNVNALLLGDSALYLCASSLAPSVWETQYFGPGTRLLVL.

This clone was counted a single time. The chain carries TRBV5-1 and TRBJ1-2; 7 positions match TRBD1. Per the germline V gene, CDR1 is SGHRS and CDR2 is YFSETQ. This CDR3 has 15 residues. Trimming removed 4 bases from V and 0 bases from J; junction bases left unmatched: 6. In DNA form, the CDR3 reads TGCGCCAGCAGCCTACGACAGGGCACTAACTATGGCTACACCTTC. Translating gives CASSLRQGTNYGYTF.

The chain carries TRBV29-1 and TRBJ1-5, with 9 bases lining up with TRBD1. V dropped 4 bases and J dropped 2; count of bases not matched to a gene: 6. Germline lookup yields CDR1 SQVTM and CDR2 ANQGSEA. CDR3 size: 15 residues. The CDR3 reads CSVAQGARGNQPQHF. Written as DNA, the CDR3 is TGCAGCGTTGCACAGGGGGCGCGTGGCAATCAGCCCCAGCATTTT.

The rearrangement links TRBV9 to TRBJ1-1, with 7 bases fitting TRBD1. CDR1 and CDR2 (germline): SGDLS, YYNGEE. The CDR3 loop spans 15 amino acids. Germline trimming cut 2 bases from V and 4 bases from J; bases unmatched to any gene: 8. In DNA form, the CDR3 reads TGTGCCAGCAGCGTCCACACCGGGACAGTCACTGAAGCTTTCTTT. Protein sequence: CASSVHTGTVTEAFF.